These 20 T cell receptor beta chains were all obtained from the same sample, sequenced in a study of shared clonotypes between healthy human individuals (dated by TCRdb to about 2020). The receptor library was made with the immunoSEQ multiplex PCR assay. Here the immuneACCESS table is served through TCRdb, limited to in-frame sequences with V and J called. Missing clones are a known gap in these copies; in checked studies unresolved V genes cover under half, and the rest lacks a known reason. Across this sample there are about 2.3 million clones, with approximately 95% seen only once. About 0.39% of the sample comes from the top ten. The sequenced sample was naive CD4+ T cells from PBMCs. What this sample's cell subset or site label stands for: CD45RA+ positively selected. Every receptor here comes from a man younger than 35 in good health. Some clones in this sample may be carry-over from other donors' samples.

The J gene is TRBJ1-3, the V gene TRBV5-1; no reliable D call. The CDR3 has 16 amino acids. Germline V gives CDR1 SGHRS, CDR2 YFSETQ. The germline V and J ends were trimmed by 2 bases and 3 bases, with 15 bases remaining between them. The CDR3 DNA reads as TGCGCCAGCAGCTTCTACTCCGTTGGGCTTGGAAACACCATATATTTT. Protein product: CASSFYSVGLGNTIYF.

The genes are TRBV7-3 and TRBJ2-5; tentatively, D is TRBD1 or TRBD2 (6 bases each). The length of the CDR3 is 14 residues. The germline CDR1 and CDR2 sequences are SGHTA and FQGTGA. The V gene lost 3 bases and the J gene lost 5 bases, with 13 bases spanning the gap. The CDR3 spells CASSLGGSRETQYF. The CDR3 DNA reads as TGTGCCAGCAGCTTGGGGGGCTCTCGGGAGACCCAGTACTTC.

CDR3 protein: CASSPADRIGPGNTIYF. In DNA, the CDR3 is TGCGCCAGCAGCCCAGCAGACAGAATTGGCCCTGGAAACACCATATATTTT. The chain has TRBV5-1 and TRBJ1-3; a weak D match, TRBD1 (5 bases). This CDR3 region has 17 residues. Germline lookup yields CDR1 SGHRS and CDR2 YFSETQ. V dropped 4 bases and J dropped 2 bases, with 19 bases sitting between them.

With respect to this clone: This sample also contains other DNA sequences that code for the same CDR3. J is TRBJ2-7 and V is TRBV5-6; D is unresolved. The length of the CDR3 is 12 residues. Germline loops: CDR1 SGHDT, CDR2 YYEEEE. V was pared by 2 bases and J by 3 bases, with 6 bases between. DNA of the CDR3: TGTGCCAGCAGCTTCTCCAGCTACGAGCAGTACTTC. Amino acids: CASSFSSYEQYF.

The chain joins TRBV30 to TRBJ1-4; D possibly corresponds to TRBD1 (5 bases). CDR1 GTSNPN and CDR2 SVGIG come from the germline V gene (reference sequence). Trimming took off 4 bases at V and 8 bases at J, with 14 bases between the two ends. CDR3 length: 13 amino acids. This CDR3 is CAWKGRVREKLFF. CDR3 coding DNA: TGTGCCTGGAAGGGCAGGGTGAGGGAAAAACTGTTTTTT. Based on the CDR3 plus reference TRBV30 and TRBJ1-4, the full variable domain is SQTIHQWPATLVQPVGSPLSLECTVEGTSNPNLYWYRQAAGRGLQLLFYSVGIGQISSEVPQNLSASRPQDRQFILSSKKLLLSDSGFYLCAWKGRVREKLFFGSGTQLSVL.

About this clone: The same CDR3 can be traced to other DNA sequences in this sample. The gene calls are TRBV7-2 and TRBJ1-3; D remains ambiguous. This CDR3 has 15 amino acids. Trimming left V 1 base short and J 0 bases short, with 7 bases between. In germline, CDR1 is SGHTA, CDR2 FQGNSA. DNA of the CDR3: TGTGCCAGCAGCTTAGTGGGTCTCTCTGGAAACACCATATATTTT. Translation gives CASSLVGLSGNTIYF.

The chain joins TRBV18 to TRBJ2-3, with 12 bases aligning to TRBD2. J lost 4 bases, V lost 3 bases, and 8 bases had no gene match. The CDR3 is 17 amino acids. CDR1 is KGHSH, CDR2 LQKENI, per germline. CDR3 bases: TGTGCCAGCTCACCGCGGAGACTAGCGGGAGTCCCAGATACGCAGTATTTT. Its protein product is CASSPRRLAGVPDTQYF.

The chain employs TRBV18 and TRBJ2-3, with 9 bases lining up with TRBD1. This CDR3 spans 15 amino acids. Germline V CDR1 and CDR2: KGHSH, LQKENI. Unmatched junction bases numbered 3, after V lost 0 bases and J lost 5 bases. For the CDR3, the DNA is TGTGCCAGCTCACCACCGGGACAGGGTATAGATACGCAGTATTTT. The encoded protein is CASSPPGQGIDTQYF.

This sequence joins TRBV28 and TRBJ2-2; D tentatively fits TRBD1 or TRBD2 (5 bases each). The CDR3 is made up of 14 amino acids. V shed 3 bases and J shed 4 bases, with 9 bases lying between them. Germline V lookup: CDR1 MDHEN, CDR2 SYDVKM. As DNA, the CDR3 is TGTGCCAGCAGTTTGGGGACGAGCACCGGGGAGCTGTTTTTT. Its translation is CASSLGTSTGELFF.

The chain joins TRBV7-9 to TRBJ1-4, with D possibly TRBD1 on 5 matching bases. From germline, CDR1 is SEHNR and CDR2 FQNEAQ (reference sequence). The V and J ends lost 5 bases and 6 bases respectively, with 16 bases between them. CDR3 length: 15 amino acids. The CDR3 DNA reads TGTGCCAGCAGCACCCAGGGTGGCAGGCATGAAAAACTGTTTTTT. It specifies CASSTQGGRHEKLFF.

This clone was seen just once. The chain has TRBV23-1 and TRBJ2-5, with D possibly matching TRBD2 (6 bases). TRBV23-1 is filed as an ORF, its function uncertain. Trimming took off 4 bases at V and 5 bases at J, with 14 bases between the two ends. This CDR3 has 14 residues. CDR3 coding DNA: TGCGCCAGCAGTCCGGGACTGCACCGGGAGACCCAGTACTTC. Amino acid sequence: CASSPGLHRETQYF.

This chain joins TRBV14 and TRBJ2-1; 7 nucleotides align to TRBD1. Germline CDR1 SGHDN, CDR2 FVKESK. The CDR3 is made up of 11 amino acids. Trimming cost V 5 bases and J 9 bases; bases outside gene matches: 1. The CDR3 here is CASSYRGEQFF. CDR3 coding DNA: TGTGCCAGCAGCTACAGGGGTGAGCAGTTCTTC.

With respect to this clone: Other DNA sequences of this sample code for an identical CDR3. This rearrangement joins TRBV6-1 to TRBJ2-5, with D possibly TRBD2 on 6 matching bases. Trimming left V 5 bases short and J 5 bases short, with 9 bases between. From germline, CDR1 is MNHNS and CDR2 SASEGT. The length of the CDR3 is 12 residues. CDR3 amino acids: CASSRLGETQYF. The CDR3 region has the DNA TGTGCCAGCAGTAGACTAGGGGAGACCCAGTACTTC.

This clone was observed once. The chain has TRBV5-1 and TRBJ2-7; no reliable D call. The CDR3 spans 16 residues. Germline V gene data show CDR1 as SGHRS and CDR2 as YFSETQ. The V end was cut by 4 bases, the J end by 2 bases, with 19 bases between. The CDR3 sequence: CASSQTLVGLPYEQYF. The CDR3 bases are TGCGCCAGCAGCCAAACCCTCGTAGGGCTCCCCTACGAGCAGTACTTC. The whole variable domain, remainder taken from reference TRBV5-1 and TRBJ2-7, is KAGVTQTPRYLIKTRGQQVTLSCSPISGHRSVSWYQQTPGQGLQFLFEYFSETQRNKGNFPGRFSGRQFSNSRSEMNVSTLELGDSALYLCASSQTLVGLPYEQYFGPGTRLTVT.

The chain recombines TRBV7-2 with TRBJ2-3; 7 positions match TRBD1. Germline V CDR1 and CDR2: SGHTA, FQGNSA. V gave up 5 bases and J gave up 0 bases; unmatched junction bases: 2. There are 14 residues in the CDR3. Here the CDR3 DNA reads TGTGCCAGCAGCGACAGGGCGAGCACAGATACGCAGTATTTT. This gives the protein CASSDRASTDTQYF.

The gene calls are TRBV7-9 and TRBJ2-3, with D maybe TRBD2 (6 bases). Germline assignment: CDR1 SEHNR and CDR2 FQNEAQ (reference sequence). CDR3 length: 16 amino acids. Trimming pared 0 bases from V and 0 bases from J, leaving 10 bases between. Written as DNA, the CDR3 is TGTGCCAGCAGCTTAGCAACGGGGACTAGCACAGATACGCAGTATTTT. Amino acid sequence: CASSLATGTSTDTQYF.

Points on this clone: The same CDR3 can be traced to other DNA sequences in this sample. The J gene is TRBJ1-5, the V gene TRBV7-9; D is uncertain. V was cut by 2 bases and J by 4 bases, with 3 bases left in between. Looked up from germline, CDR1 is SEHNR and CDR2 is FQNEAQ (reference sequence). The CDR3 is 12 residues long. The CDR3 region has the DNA TGTGCCAGCAGCTTATCTAATCAGCCCCAGCATTTT. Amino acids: CASSLSNQPQHF.

This chain's CDR3 is CASSQTPYEQYF. As DNA, the CDR3 is TGTGCCAGCTCACAAACACCCTACGAGCAGTACTTC. This chain joins TRBV18 and TRBJ2-7; the D is unclear. This CDR3 comprises 12 residues. Trimming shortened V by 4 bases and J by 2 bases, and 6 bases separated the two germline ends. CDR1 and CDR2 (germline): KGHSH, LQKENI.

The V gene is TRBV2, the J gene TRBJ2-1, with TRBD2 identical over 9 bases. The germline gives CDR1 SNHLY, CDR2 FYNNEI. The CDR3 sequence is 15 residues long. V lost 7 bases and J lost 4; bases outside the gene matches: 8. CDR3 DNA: TGTGCCAGCACCCTCGAGAGCGGGGGGTACAATGAGCAGTTCTTC. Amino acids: CASTLESGGYNEQFF.

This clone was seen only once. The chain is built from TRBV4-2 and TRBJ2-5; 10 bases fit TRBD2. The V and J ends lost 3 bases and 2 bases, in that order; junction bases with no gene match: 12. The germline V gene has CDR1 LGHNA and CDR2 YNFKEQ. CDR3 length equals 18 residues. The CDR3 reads CASSHRGRLAGVQETQYF. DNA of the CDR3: TGTGCCAGCAGCCATCGGGGGCGGCTAGCGGGAGTGCAAGAGACCCAGTACTTC.